Below, one TCR beta chain is given with its context. Other DNA sequences within the sample encode an identical CDR3. These data come from a study of blood T cell repertoires in COVID-19. Across the whole study: Specimens from acute and convalescent COVID-19 originated in the United States, Italy and Spain. From T cells, B-cell-depleted T cells, or PBMCs came the material, which was cDNA or gDNA.

Cohort allocation depended upon clinical history that participants reported. Resolution of symptoms, clearance, or two negative PCRs was present in recovered Cohort 3 donors. Libraries were prepared by immunoSEQ multiplex PCR; TCRdb keeps only in-frame clonotypes and omits some of them. Of over 120,000 clones listed, about 79% were seen once; the top ten hold roughly 2.9%. Germline V gene data show CDR1 as MNHEY and CDR2 as SMNVEV (reference sequence). The CDR3 covers 13 residues. The trim removed 6 bases at V and 1 base at J, leaving 0 bases unmatched. This TCR came from a woman aged 45 to 65 who had recovered from COVID-19. The material sequenced was PBMCs or T cells enriched from blood (not recorded which). The genes are TRBV27 and TRBJ2-7, with 10 bases that match TRBD2. The CDR3 here is CASRAGGSYEQYF. The CDR3 nucleotides are TGTGCCAGCAGAGCGGGGGGGTCCTACGAGCAGTACTTC.